Sequencing of this T cell receptor (beta chain) was carried out in a study of T-cell memory formation after mild COVID-19. Study summary: TCR clusters largely stayed donor specific. Overall study findings and caveats: Later expanders leaned CD4+, whereas day 15 to 85 contracting clones were balanced CD4/CD8.

TCRdb independently ran MiXCR on the 5' RACE reads; one entry per CDR3 protein. The table lists about 400,000 distinct CDR3 sequences, about a sixth of them singletons. As regards this clonotype: Antigen unknown.

This TCR was sampled from a man aged 18-30 years who had mild COVID-19 (a few samples of this study predate the infection). Cell type and time point are not known. Sequenced: PBMCs or a T cell subset sorted from them (not recorded which).

CDR3 DNA sequence: TGTGCCAGCAGCCGAATCGGGAGTGGCTACACCTTC. Translating gives CASSRIGSGYTF. The genes are TRBV14 and TRBJ1-2, with D unresolved. With 4 bases removed from V and 7 bases from J, the gap between germline ends came to 10 bases. The CDR3 runs 12 residues. Germline lookup yields CDR1 SGHDN and CDR2 FVKESK.